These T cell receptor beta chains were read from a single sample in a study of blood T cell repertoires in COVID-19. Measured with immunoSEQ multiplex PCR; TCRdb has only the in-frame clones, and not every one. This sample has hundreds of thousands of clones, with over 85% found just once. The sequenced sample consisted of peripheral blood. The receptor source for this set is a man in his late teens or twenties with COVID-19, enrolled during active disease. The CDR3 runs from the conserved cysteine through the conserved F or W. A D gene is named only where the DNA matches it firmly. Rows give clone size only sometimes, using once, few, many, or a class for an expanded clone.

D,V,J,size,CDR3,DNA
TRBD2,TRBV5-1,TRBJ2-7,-,CASSFGSGRSYEQYF,TGCGCCAGCAGCTTCGGAAGCGGGAGAAGCTACGAGCAGTACTTC
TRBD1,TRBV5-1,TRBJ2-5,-,CASSLGDRDGETQYF,TGCGCCAGCAGCTTGGGGGACAGGGATGGAGAGACCCAGTACTTC
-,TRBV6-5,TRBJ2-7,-,CATANSYEQYF,TGTGCCACCGCGAACTCCTACGAGCAGTACTTC
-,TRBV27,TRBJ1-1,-,CASSLWWGRANTEAFF,TGTGCCAGCAGTTTATGGTGGGGGAGGGCGAACACTGAAGCTTTCTTT
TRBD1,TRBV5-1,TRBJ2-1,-,CASSPRTGGNEQFF,TGCGCCAGCAGCCCTAGGACAGGGGGCAATGAGCAGTTCTTC
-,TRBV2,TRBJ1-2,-,CASSPDSTNYGYTF,TGTGCCAGTAGCCCGGACAGTACTAACTATGGCTACACCTTC
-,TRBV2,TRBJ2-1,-,CASRAGEYNEQFF,TGTGCCAGCCGAGCCGGAGAATACAATGAGCAGTTCTTC
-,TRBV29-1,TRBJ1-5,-,CSVATGYNQPQHF,TGCAGCGTTGCGACAGGTTACAATCAGCCCCAGCATTTT
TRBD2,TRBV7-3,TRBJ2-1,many,CASSPTSGPYNEQFF,TGTGCCAGCAGCCCGACTAGCGGGCCTTACAATGAGCAGTTCTTC
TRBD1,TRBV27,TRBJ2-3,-,CASSLGTDTDTQYF,TGTGCCAGCAGTTTGGGGACAGACACAGATACGCAGTATTTT
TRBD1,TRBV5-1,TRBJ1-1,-,CASRSSAGGLTEAFF,TGCGCCAGCAGGTCAAGTGCAGGGGGCTTGACTGAAGCTTTCTTT
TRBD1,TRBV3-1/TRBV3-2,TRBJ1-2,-,CASSHPGQGFGYTF,TGTGCCAGCAGCCACCCGGGACAGGGGTTTGGCTACACCTTC
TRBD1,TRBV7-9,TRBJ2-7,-,CASSRTGTYEQYF,TGTGCCAGCAGCAGGACAGGGACCTACGAGCAGTACTTC
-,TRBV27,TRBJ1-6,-,CASSFRRTYNSPLHF,TGTGCCAGCAGTTTCAGGAGGACCTATAATTCACCCCTCCACTTT
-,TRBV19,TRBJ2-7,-,CASSAGQRKSSYEQYF,TGTGCCAGTAGTGCGGGACAGCGAAAAAGCTCCTACGAGCAGTACTTC
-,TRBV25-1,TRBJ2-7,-,CASSASSYEQYF,TGTGCCAGCAGTGCCTCTTCCTACGAGCAGTACTTC
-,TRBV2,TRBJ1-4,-,CASSATQTGTHEKLFF,TGTGCCAGCAGTGCTACTCAGACAGGAACTCATGAAAAACTGTTTTTT
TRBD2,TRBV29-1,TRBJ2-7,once,CSRTSGSYEQYF,TGCAGCAGGACTAGCGGTTCCTACGAGCAGTACTTC
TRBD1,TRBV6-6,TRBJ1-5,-,CASGQGSNQPQHF,TGTGCCAGCGGACAGGGTAGCAATCAGCCCCAGCATTTT
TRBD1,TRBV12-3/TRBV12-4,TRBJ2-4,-,CASSFTGGNIQYF,TGTGCCAGCAGTTTTACAGGGGGAAACATTCAGTACTTC
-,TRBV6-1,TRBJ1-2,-,CASSDSVQDGYTF,TGTGCCAGCAGTGATAGTGTACAGGATGGCTACACCTTC
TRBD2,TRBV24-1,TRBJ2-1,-,CATSDLPLAGYNEQFF,TGTGCCACCAGTGATTTGCCTCTAGCGGGCTACAATGAGCAGTTCTTC
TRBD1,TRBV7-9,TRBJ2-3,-,CASSLAWTTGKSTDTQYF,TGTGCCAGCAGCTTAGCGTGGACGACAGGGAAAAGCACAGATACGCAGTATTTT
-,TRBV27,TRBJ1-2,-,CASSASYYGYGYTF,TGTGCCAGCAGTGCCTCCTACTATGGCTATGGCTACACCTTC
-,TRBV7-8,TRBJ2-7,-,CASSPPGFTPYEQYF,TGTGCCAGCAGCCCCCCAGGGTTCACCCCCTACGAGCAGTACTTC
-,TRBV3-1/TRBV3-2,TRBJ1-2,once,CASSQPGQYGYTF,TGTGCCAGCAGCCAACCAGGGCAGTACGGCTACACCTTC
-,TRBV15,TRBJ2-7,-,CATSRDRGDYEQYF,TGTGCCACCAGCAGAGATCGAGGAGACTACGAGCAGTACTTC
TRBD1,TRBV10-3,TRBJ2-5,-,CASRDRGLETQYF,TGTGCCAGCCGGGACAGGGGGCTGGAGACCCAGTACTTC
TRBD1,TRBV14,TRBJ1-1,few,CASNGQGGAEAFF,TGTGCCAGCAACGGACAGGGGGGGGCTGAAGCTTTCTTT
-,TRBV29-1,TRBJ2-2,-,CSVGLGAGELFF,TGCAGCGTGGGGTTAGGGGCCGGGGAGCTGTTTTTT